Listed below are T cell receptor beta chains from one sample, sequenced in a study of shared clonotypes between healthy human individuals. The repertoire was sequenced with immunoSEQ multiplex PCR; TCRdb's copy has only in-frame clones and lacks some. The sample has approximately 840,000 clones, 95% to 97% seen once. The sample comprised naive CD8+ T cells sorted from blood. The receptor set was obtained from a man aged 25 to 45 in good health. CDR3s include the opening cysteine and the closing phenylalanine or tryptophan. The D gene is left open where the match is weak. The size field is filled for only some rows; it gives once, few, many or a size class.

D gene	V gene	J gene	clone size	CDR3 protein	CDR3 DNA
-	TRBV11-2	TRBJ2-1	-	CASSSRTAFPYNEQFF	TGTGCCAGCAGCTCGCGGACAGCATTTCCCTACAATGAGCAGTTCTTC
-	TRBV18	TRBJ2-5	-	CASSPNREGAQETQYF	TGTGCCAGCTCTCCAAACAGGGAAGGAGCCCAAGAGACCCAGTACTTC
TRBD1	TRBV19	TRBJ2-4	-	CASSISDRGLGENIQYF	TGTGCCAGTAGTATCTCCGACAGGGGGTTAGGTGAAAACATTCAGTACTTC
-	TRBV28	TRBJ2-1	-	CASTSFRFYNEQFF	TGTGCCAGCACCTCCTTTAGGTTCTACAATGAGCAGTTCTTC
-	TRBV13	TRBJ1-1	-	CASSLDQMNTEAFF	TGTGCCAGCAGCTTAGATCAGATGAACACTGAAGCTTTCTTT
-	TRBV20-1	TRBJ2-7	-	CSARQGYEQYF	TGCAGTGCTAGGCAGGGCTACGAGCAGTACTTC
-	TRBV4-3	TRBJ1-1	-	CASSPRVGSWNTEAFF	TGCGCCAGCAGCCCCAGGGTTGGATCCTGGAACACTGAAGCTTTCTTT
-	TRBV7-9	TRBJ2-5	-	CASSRRGRKETQYF	TGTGCCAGCAGCCGAAGGGGTAGGAAAGAGACCCAGTACTTC
-	TRBV27	TRBJ1-1	-	CASTSTIGLMNTEAFF	TGTGCCAGCACCTCTACCATTGGGCTCATGAACACTGAAGCTTTCTTT
-	TRBV5-1	TRBJ2-7	-	CASSPTGGGYEQYF	TGCGCCAGCAGCCCGACCGGGGGCGGGTACGAGCAGTACTTC
-	TRBV28	TRBJ1-4	-	CASSLVGTYEKLFF	TGTGCCAGCAGTTTGGTCGGAACATATGAAAAACTGTTTTTT
TRBD2	TRBV7-8	TRBJ2-3	-	CASSLVAGLAGVDTQYF	TGTGCCAGCAGCTTAGTCGCGGGACTAGCGGGAGTAGATACGCAGTATTTT
-	TRBV5-1	TRBJ2-3	-	CASGSDTQYF	TGCGCCAGCGGTTCAGATACGCAGTATTTT
-	TRBV11-2	TRBJ2-3	once	CASSSGQGTDTQYF	TGTGCCAGCAGCTCTGGGCAGGGCACAGATACGCAGTATTTT
-	TRBV6-5	TRBJ2-7	-	CASSPGTYEQYF	TGTGCCAGCAGTCCAGGGACCTACGAGCAGTACTTC
-	TRBV15	TRBJ1-1	-	CATSRDVNEKGAFF	TGTGCCACCAGCAGAGATGTTAATGAAAAAGGAGCTTTCTTT
-	TRBV29-1	TRBJ2-2	-	CSVQDSNTGELFF	TGCAGCGTACAGGACTCGAACACCGGGGAGCTGTTTTTT
TRBD2	TRBV10-2	TRBJ2-7	once	CASSEGTSGSKAYEQYF	TGCGCCAGCAGTGAAGGGACTAGCGGGAGTAAGGCCTACGAGCAGTACTTC
-	TRBV5-1	TRBJ2-3	-	CASSSPTGLDTQYF	TGCGCCAGCAGCTCTCCTACAGGGCTAGATACGCAGTATTTT
-	TRBV4-1	TRBJ1-1	-	CASSQWGENTEAFF	TGCGCCAGCAGCCAATGGGGGGAGAACACTGAAGCTTTCTTT
-	TRBV5-6	TRBJ2-5	-	CASSVLKTGQETQYF	TGTGCCAGCAGCGTACTAAAGACAGGCCAAGAGACCCAGTACTTC
-	TRBV5-1	TRBJ1-3	once	CASSFGPGNTIYF	TGCGCCAGCAGCTTTGGGCCTGGAAACACCATATATTTT